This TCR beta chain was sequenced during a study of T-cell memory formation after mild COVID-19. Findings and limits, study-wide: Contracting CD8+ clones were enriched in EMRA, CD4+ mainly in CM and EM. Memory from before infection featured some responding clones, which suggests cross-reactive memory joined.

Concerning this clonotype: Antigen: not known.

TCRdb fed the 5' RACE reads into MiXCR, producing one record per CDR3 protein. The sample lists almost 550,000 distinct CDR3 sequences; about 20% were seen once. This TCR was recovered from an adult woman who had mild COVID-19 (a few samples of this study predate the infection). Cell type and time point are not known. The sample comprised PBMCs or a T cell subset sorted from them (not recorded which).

The CDR3 DNA is TGCAGTGCTCGAGGGACTAGCGGCTCCCGAGGGTCGCAGTATTTT. It specifies CSARGTSGSRGSQYF. The V gene is TRBV20-1, the J gene TRBJ2-3; 11 bases are a match to TRBD2. This CDR3 is 15 amino acids long. J gave up 10 bases and V 5 bases, and 14 bases lay outside the gene matches. The germline V gene has CDR1 DFQATT and CDR2 SNEGSKA (reference sequence).